This T cell receptor (beta chain) appears in the sequencing data of a study of patients and donors after allogeneic stem cell transplantation. MiXCR, applied by TCRdb to the RT-PCR reads, yields one record per CDR3 protein. The repertoire holds about a million distinct CDR3 sequences, with under 20% as singletons. The receptor's source is a human donor who was either an allogeneic HSCT recipient or a stem cell or donor lymphocyte infusion donor (not recorded which). It is not recorded whose cells these are; they may come from a transplant donor. Sample: blood, either unsorted or a sorted T cell fraction (not recorded which).

The CDR3, as DNA: TGTGCCAGCAGCGTCAGGGTAGGAGAGAACAATCAGCCCCAGCATTTT. This sequence encodes CASSVRVGENNQPQHF. The chain carries TRBV7-9 and TRBJ1-5; TRBD1 is a possible D gene (5 bases). The CDR3 loop spans 16 amino acids. V was cut by 5 bases and J by 3 bases, with 17 bases left in between. Germline CDR1 is SEHNR and CDR2 is FQNEAQ (reference sequence).